This T cell receptor beta chain was profiled in a study of CDR3 diversity in severe acne (dated by TCRdb to the late 2010s). This clonotype was picked up many times. Its antigen is currently not known. Base-call qualities are not available, and no considerably larger clone is one nucleotide away. The germline V and J ends show losses of 3 bases and 1 base respectively, and no gene match explains 8 bases of the junction. CDR1 and CDR2 are drawn from the germline V gene: ENHRY, SYGVKD. From the cysteine through the phenylalanine, the CDR3 covers 16 amino acids. The read is trimmed to its CDR3 DNA, 48 bases read in frame from base 1. The method behind the library was PCR. These reads were obtained on an Illumina HiSeq 2000. TCRdb took the public reads, trimmed them with fastp at Q25, ran MiXCR for clone calling and kept in-frame beta chains. Rows merge per CDR3 protein into single entries with the most common DNA and genes. The sample includes some 90,000 distinct CDR3 sequences, with around 47% observed a single time. Jointly, the top ten make up under 14% of the sample.

This clonotype was obtained from a male donor with severe acne vulgaris. The specimen was blood. The chain is made from TRBV10-3 and TRBJ2-7; 8 of the junction bases match TRBD1. The DNA is as follows: TGTGCCATCAGTGACCAGGACAGGGAAGTTTCCTACGAGCAGTACTTC. Its protein product is CAISDQDREVSYEQYF.